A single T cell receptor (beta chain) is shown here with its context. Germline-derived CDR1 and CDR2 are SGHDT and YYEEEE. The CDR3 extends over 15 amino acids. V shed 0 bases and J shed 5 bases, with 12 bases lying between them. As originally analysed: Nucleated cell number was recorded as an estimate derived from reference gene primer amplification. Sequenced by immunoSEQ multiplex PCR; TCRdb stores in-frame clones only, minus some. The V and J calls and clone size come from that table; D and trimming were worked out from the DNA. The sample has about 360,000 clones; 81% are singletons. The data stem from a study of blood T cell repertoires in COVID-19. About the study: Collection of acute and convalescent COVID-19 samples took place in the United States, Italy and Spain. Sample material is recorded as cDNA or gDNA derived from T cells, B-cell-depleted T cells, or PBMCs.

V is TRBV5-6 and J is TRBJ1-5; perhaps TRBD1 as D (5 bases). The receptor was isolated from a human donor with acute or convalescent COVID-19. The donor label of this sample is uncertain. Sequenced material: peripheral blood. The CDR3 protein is CASSLAVQGYQPQHF. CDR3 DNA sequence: TGTGCCAGCAGCTTGGCGGTCCAGGGTTATCAGCCCCAGCATTTT.